Below are 22 T cell receptor beta chains sequenced from a single sample in a study of blood T cell repertoires in COVID-19 (dated by TCRdb to between 2020 and 2021). Library method: the immunoSEQ multiplex PCR assay. The clones in this table, taken by TCRdb from immuneACCESS, are in-frame only. Not every clone is retained; where verified, under half of the shortfall comes from an unresolved V gene, and the cause of the rest is unknown. For this sample there are hundreds of thousands of clones; 89% appear just once. The top ten hold approximately 3% of the sample. Sequenced input: peripheral blood. The receptor source for this set is a young woman with COVID-19, enrolled during active disease.

This clone was detected a few times. The chain couples TRBV18 to TRBJ2-5, with D maybe TRBD2 (6 bases). V lost 3 bases and J lost 5, with 13 bases in between. From germline, CDR1 is KGHSH and CDR2 LQKENI. CDR3 length equals 14 residues. CDR3 residues: CASSPMGGEETQYF. In DNA, the CDR3 is TGTGCCAGCTCACCGATGGGGGGAGAGGAGACCCAGTACTTC.

This clone was recorded once. The rearrangement joins TRBV5-1 to TRBJ2-3, with TRBD2 as a possible D gene (6 bases). The CDR3 extends over 14 amino acids. V was clipped by 0 bases and J by 5 bases, with 10 bases between them. Germline V CDR1 and CDR2: SGHRS, YFSETQ. The CDR3 coding sequence is TGCGCCAGCAGCTTGGAGGCGCGGGGAGATACGCAGTATTTT. Translation: CASSLEARGDTQYF.

The rearrangement links TRBV10-3 to TRBJ1-3; possibly TRBD1 for D (5 bases). V was clipped by 7 bases and J by 0 bases, with 10 bases between them. This CDR3 contains 14 residues. Germline values: CDR1 ENHRY, CDR2 SYGVKD. CDR3 nucleotide sequence: TGTGCCATCATCGACAGTAACTCTGGAAACACCATATATTTT. Encoded protein: CAIIDSNSGNTIYF.

V is TRBV18 and J is TRBJ2-2; D not certain. Trimming shortened V by 3 bases and J by 10 bases, and 9 bases separated the two germline ends. The CDR3 extends over 12 amino acids. Germline CDR1 KGHSH, CDR2 LQKENI. DNA for the CDR3: TGTGCCAGCTCACCCAACGGTCAGGAGCTGTTTTTT. As protein: CASSPNGQELFF.

In this sample, this clone turned up once. The rearrangement uses TRBV19 and TRBJ2-7; TRBD2 agrees at 9 bases. CDR1 is LNHDA, CDR2 SQIVND, per germline (reference sequence). The CDR3 spans 17 residues. With V trimmed by 3 bases and J by 6 bases, 15 bases remained unmatched. The chain's CDR3 is CASSIVPAGGGFCEQYV. As DNA, the CDR3 is TGTGCCAGTAGTATCGTCCCGGCGGGAGGGGGTTTTTGCGAGCAGTACGTC.

This clone was seen just once. This chain links TRBV5-4 with TRBJ2-3; D ambiguous. Germline CDR1 reads SGHNT; CDR2 reads YYREEE (reference sequence). The CDR3 covers 12 residues. V lost 0 bases, J lost 8 bases, and 7 bases lay in between. CDR3 sequence (DNA): TGTGCCAGCAGCTTGGATCCTCGTACGCAGTATTTT. Encoded protein: CASSLDPRTQYF. The entire variable domain, with the rest obtained from reference TRBV5-4 and TRBJ2-3, is as follows: ETGVTQSPTHLIKTRGQQVTLRCSSQSGHNTVSWYQQALGQGPQFIFQYYREEENGRGNFPPRFSGLQFPNYSSELNVNALELDDSALYLCASSLDPRTQYFGPGTRLTVL.

J is TRBJ1-1 and V is TRBV28, with D perhaps TRBD1 (5 bases). The germline gives CDR1 MDHEN, CDR2 SYDVKM. V was clipped by 6 bases and J by 11 bases, with 10 bases between them. There are 10 residues in the CDR3. CDR3 sequence: CASRQGVAFF. For the CDR3, the DNA is TGTGCCAGCAGGCAAGGGGTTGCTTTCTTT.

CDR3 region: CASSSRGLAGGYPHNEQFF. CDR3 bases: TGTGCCAGCAGCTCCCGTGGGCTAGCGGGAGGGTACCCACACAATGAGCAGTTCTTC. The rearrangement links TRBV13 to TRBJ2-1, with 12 bases aligning to TRBD2. The junction had 15 bases not matched to a gene; V was cut back by 4 bases and J by 5 bases. The CDR3 is made up of 19 amino acids. The V gene's germline CDR1 is PRHDT and CDR2 FYEKMQ (reference sequence).

The J gene is TRBJ2-2, the V gene TRBV5-1; 7 bases fit TRBD1. Germline V gene sequence: CDR1 SGHRS, CDR2 YFSETQ. CDR3 size: 13 residues. V shed 3 bases, J shed 6 bases, and the junction held 2 bases outside the gene matches. The CDR3: CASSSTGPGELFF. Written as DNA, the CDR3 is TGCGCCAGCAGCTCGACAGGGCCCGGGGAGCTGTTTTTT.

The V and J genes are TRBV11-2 and TRBJ1-5, with 7 bases identical to TRBD1. The CDR3 length is 14 residues. The V gene's germline CDR1 is SGHAT and CDR2 FQNNGV. The V gene end was trimmed by 3 bases and the J gene end by 3 bases; junction bases not matched to a gene: 2. For the CDR3, the DNA is TGTGCCAGCAGCTTGACAGGGAACAATCAGCCCCAGCATTTT. It codes for CASSLTGNNQPQHF.

V usage is TRBV11-3 and J usage is TRBJ2-1; 7 bases line up with TRBD2. The germline V gene has CDR1 SGHNT and CDR2 YENEEA. This CDR3 comprises 19 residues. Trimming took 3 bases from V and 0 from J; bases not matched to a gene: 14. The DNA for the CDR3 is TGTGCCAGCAGCTTCGTAGGTTCTAGCGGCAGGAGCTCCTACAATGAGCAGTTCTTC. Protein product: CASSFVGSSGRSSYNEQFF.

This chain links TRBV13 with TRBJ2-1; TRBD2 matches 14 bases. CDR3 length equals 17 residues. Germline V gene sequence: CDR1 PRHDT, CDR2 FYEKMQ (reference sequence). The V gene end was trimmed by 4 bases and the J gene end by 6 bases; junction bases not matched to a gene: 8. The CDR3 coding sequence is TGTGCCAGCAGCTCGGGACTAGCGGGAGCGGGGAGCAATGAGCAGTTCTTC. Its translation is CASSSGLAGAGSNEQFF.

The chain is built from TRBV9 and TRBJ2-5; 7 bases line up with TRBD1. CDR1 SGDLS and CDR2 YYNGEE come from the germline V gene. The CDR3 is made up of 15 amino acids. Trimming took 4 bases from V and 5 from J; bases not matched to a gene: 11. CDR3 region: CASSPGKGATETQYF. DNA for the CDR3: TGTGCCAGCAGCCCCGGAAAGGGGGCTACGGAGACCCAGTACTTC.

The chain recombines TRBV19 with TRBJ1-4; possible D gene TRBD1, 5 bases. V gave up 9 bases and J gave up 0 bases, with 11 bases separating them. The germline gives CDR1 LNHDA, CDR2 SQIVND (reference sequence). This CDR3 contains 14 residues. The CDR3 DNA follows: TGTGCCAGCCAGGGATCCGCAACTAATGAAAAACTGTTTTTT. It is translated as CASQGSATNEKLFF.

The table lists this clone with a count of one. The chain recombines TRBV5-5 with TRBJ2-5, with 7 bases fitting TRBD2. The germline gives CDR1 SGHKS, CDR2 YYEKEE (reference sequence). CDR3 length equals 13 residues. The J segment lost 5 bases and the V segment lost 3 bases, leaving 4 bases of the junction unmatched. In DNA, the CDR3 is TGTGCCAGCAGCTGGGGGGGTAGGGAGACCCAGTACTTC. As protein: CASSWGGRETQYF.

The rearrangement links TRBV21-1 to TRBJ2-5; the table names TRBD1, a call not compared with the DNA. TRBV21-1 is listed as a pseudogene. The CDR3 loop spans 15 amino acids. The CDR3 spells CASREDSSVQETQYF. DNA for the CDR3: TGTGCCAGCAGAGAGGACAGCTCAGTTCAAGAGACCCAGTACTTC.

The chain joins TRBV27 to TRBJ1-4; 8 bases fit TRBD1. Losses at the gene ends were 5 bases for V and 8 bases for J; bases not matched to a gene: 13. Germline CDR1 and CDR2: MNHEY and SMNVEV (reference sequence). The CDR3 spans 16 residues. For the CDR3, the DNA is TGTGCCAGCAGTCCACGACAGGGGATTGAGGGGGAAAAACTGTTTTTT. Translated: CASSPRQGIEGEKLFF.

Here the CDR3 reads CASSPRQGSESPLHF. The CDR3 coding sequence is TGTGCCAGCAGCCCTCGACAGGGATCAGAATCACCCCTCCACTTT. This chain connects TRBV7-6 to TRBJ1-6, with 7 bases matching TRBD1. The CDR3 sequence is 15 residues long. The germline CDR1 and CDR2 sequences are SGHVS and FNYEAQ. V shed 5 bases, J shed 10 bases, and the junction held 11 bases outside the gene matches.

In this sample, this clone turned up once. This rearrangement joins TRBV23-1 to TRBJ2-7, with D maybe TRBD1 (5 bases). TRBV23-1 falls under the ORF class, with uncertain function. The V end was cut by 4 bases, the J end by 2 bases, with 18 bases between. The CDR3 runs to 16 residues. The CDR3 DNA sequence: TGCGCCAGCAGTCGAGTCTGGGTAGGGGTAACCTACGAGCAGTACGTC. Amino acids: CASSRVWVGVTYEQYV.

This chain connects TRBV6-2 or TRBV6-3 to TRBJ2-7, with 9 bases aligning to TRBD2. V shed 0 bases, J shed 3 bases, and the junction held 6 bases outside the gene matches. Germline-derived CDR1 and CDR2 are MNHEY and SVGEGT. CDR3 length: 16 residues. For the CDR3, the DNA is TGTGCCAGCAGTTACTCGTGGCGGGGGGGCCTCTACGAGCAGTACTTC. Protein product: CASSYSWRGGLYEQYF.

The V call is TRBV12-2, the J call TRBJ2-2; whether TRBD1, the table's D call, matches the DNA was not checked. TRBV12-2 is annotated as a pseudogene. The CDR3 consists of 18 residues. Written as DNA, the CDR3 is TGTGCAAGTCGCCAACTCAACACAGGGAGAGGTGACACCGGGGAGCTGTTTTTT. Residues: CASRQLNTGRGDTGELFF.

The chain combines TRBV4-3 with TRBJ1-4; tentative D call: TRBD1 (6 bases). Germline V gives CDR1 LGHNA, CDR2 YSLEER. The CDR3 loop spans 15 amino acids. V gave up 3 bases and J gave up 7 bases, with 15 bases separating them. This chain's CDR3 is CASSQGGGGGEKLFF. CDR3 in DNA: TGCGCCAGCAGCCAGGGCGGGGGAGGGGGTGAAAAACTGTTTTTT.